Listed here is a single TCR beta chain. The sample originates from a study of T cells after yellow fever vaccination. TCRdb called the 5' RACE reads again in MiXCR, with one record for every CDR3 protein. Among hundreds of thousands of distinct CDR3 sequences listed, under 15% were seen once. The CDR3 covers 15 residues. The V and J ends lost 3 bases and 6 bases, in that order; junction bases with no gene match: 2. The TCR sequence derives from a man aged 18-30 years who received the YFV17D yellow fever vaccine. This rearrangement joins TRBV12-3 or TRBV12-4 to TRBJ2-2; TRBD2 aligns across 12 bases. The sequences come from CD4+ T cells sorted from PBMCs, collected 15 days after the yellow fever booster vaccination. The CDR3 region is CASSFTSGGSGELFF. The CDR3, as DNA: TGTGCCAGCAGTTTTACTAGCGGGGGGTCCGGGGAGCTGTTTTTT.